The 24 T cell receptor beta chains in this list originate from one sample, sequenced in a study of blood T cell repertoires in COVID-19. Some clones are missing from TCRdb's copy, which holds only in-frame ones; the method was immunoSEQ multiplex PCR. This table has 150,000 to 200,000 clones, around 80% appearing once. The sequenced sample was peripheral blood. The receptors derive from a woman older than 75 with active or convalescent COVID-19.

This clone was picked up one time. V and J are TRBV4-1 and TRBJ2-6, with TRBD1 matching over 8 bases. The CDR3 covers 18 residues. V dropped 2 bases and J dropped 3; count of bases not matched to a gene: 9. Germline V CDR1 and CDR2: MGHRA, YSYEKL. DNA of the CDR3: TGCGCCAGCAGCCAACAGGGACAGGCTTCCAGTGGGGCCAACGTCCTGACTTTC. Its protein product is CASSQQGQASSGANVLTF.

The CDR3, as DNA: TGTGCCAGCTCACGGACAGGGGCCTACGAGCAGTACTTC. Translating gives CASSRTGAYEQYF. The chain links TRBV18 to TRBJ2-7; 9 positions agree with TRBD1. From germline, CDR1 is KGHSH and CDR2 LQKENI. V was pared by 4 bases and J by 2 bases, with 0 bases of the junction left unmatched. This CDR3 spans 13 amino acids.

This clone was seen once. The chain joins TRBV11-2 to TRBJ2-7, with 8 bases fitting TRBD2. The CDR3 consists of 17 residues. The V segment lost 3 bases and the J segment 6 bases; nucleotides outside the gene matches: 16. Germline lookup yields CDR1 SGHAT and CDR2 FQNNGV. The CDR3 nucleotides read TGTGCCAGCAGCTTGAGGGCTAGCGGGCTGGTTTGGGGCGAGCAGTACTTC. Translating it yields CASSLRASGLVWGEQYF.

The chain uses TRBV5-1 and TRBJ1-1; 8 nucleotides align to TRBD1. The J segment lost 1 base and the V segment lost 9 bases, leaving 5 bases of the junction unmatched. The germline CDR1 and CDR2 sequences are SGHRS and YFSETQ. There are 13 residues in the CDR3. The CDR3, as DNA: TGCGCCACCGGGACAGGACCGAACACTGAAGCTTTCTTT. It codes for CATGTGPNTEAFF.

The CDR3: CSVGLGFYGYTF. The DNA for the CDR3 is TGCAGCGTTGGTTTGGGCTTCTATGGCTACACCTTC. The rearrangement uses TRBV29-1 and TRBJ1-2; D unclear. The CDR3 totals 12 residues. Germline V gene data show CDR1 as SQVTM and CDR2 as ANQGSEA. Trimming removed 4 bases from V and 4 bases from J, with 10 bases in between.

V is TRBV6-5 and J is TRBJ2-1; D ambiguous. Germline V gene sequence: CDR1 MNHEY, CDR2 SVGAGI. The CDR3 loop spans 14 amino acids. V was cut by 2 bases and J by 3 bases, with 8 bases left in between. The CDR3 region is CASSYDQDYNEQFF. DNA of the CDR3: TGTGCCAGCAGTTACGACCAGGACTACAATGAGCAGTTCTTC.

This chain links TRBV9 with TRBJ1-4; D is undetermined. Germline CDR1 and CDR2: SGDLS and YYNGEE. V lost 1 base to trimming and J lost 7 bases, with 5 bases between them. The CDR3 extends over 12 amino acids. The CDR3 reads CASSVNGEKLFF. Written as DNA, the CDR3 is TGTGCCAGCAGCGTAAACGGTGAAAAACTGTTTTTT.

This chain connects TRBV18 to TRBJ1-6, with 12 bases aligning to TRBD1. CDR3 length equals 16 residues. V shed 3 bases, J shed 8 bases, and the junction held 5 bases outside the gene matches. Looked up from germline, CDR1 is KGHSH and CDR2 is LQKENI. CDR3 sequence: CASSPKGQGADSPLHF. CDR3 coding DNA: TGTGCCAGCTCACCTAAGGGACAGGGGGCTGATTCACCCCTCCACTTT.

The chain links TRBV18 to TRBJ2-3; D might be TRBD1 (5 bases). The CDR3 length is 12 residues. CDR1 is KGHSH and CDR2 is LQKENI in the germline V gene. Trimming removed 0 bases at V and 11 bases at J, with 9 bases between. CDR3 sequence reads: CASSPPKGVQYF. Written as DNA, the CDR3 is TGTGCCAGCTCACCACCGAAAGGGGTGCAGTATTTT.

V and J are TRBV18 and TRBJ1-4; TRBD1 matches 9 bases. J lost 10 bases, V lost 3 bases, and 9 bases had no gene match. Germline CDR1 and CDR2: KGHSH and LQKENI. The CDR3 is 15 residues long. In DNA form, the CDR3 reads TGTGCCAGCTCACCGGGGGGACCGGACAGGGGAAAACTGTTTTTT. This translates into CASSPGGPDRGKLFF. The full variable domain, in which reference TRBV18 and TRBJ1-4 provide the parts outside the CDR3, is NAGVMQNPRHLVRRRGQEARLRCSPMKGHSHVYWYRQLPEEGLKFMVYLQKENIIDESGMPKERFSAEFPKEGPSILRIQQVVRGDSAAYFCASSPGGPDRGKLFFGSGTQLSVL.

V gene TRBV18 combines with J gene TRBJ1-4; tentative D call: TRBD1 (5 bases). Germline V gene sequence: CDR1 KGHSH, CDR2 LQKENI. Trimming cost V 3 bases and J 6 bases, with 11 bases left between them. This CDR3 region has 14 residues. CDR3 sequence (DNA): TGTGCCAGCTCACCGGGGAGGGGATATGAAAAACTGTTTTTT. The encoded protein is CASSPGRGYEKLFF.

The J gene is TRBJ1-2, the V gene TRBV5-1; D is perhaps TRBD1 (5 bases). Germline lookup yields CDR1 SGHRS and CDR2 YFSETQ. The CDR3 length is 15 residues. V was shortened by 5 bases and J by 4 bases, with 18 bases between the two germline ends. The CDR3, as DNA: TGCGCCAGCAGTTTCCTGGGGACGGAGGGCTATGGCTACACCTTC. Translation gives CASSFLGTEGYGYTF.

J is TRBJ1-2 and V is TRBV19; TRBD1 might be the D (6 bases). Germline loops: CDR1 LNHDA, CDR2 SQIVND (reference sequence). Trimming left V 6 bases short and J 5 bases short, with 22 bases between. There are 16 residues in the CDR3. The CDR3 DNA reads TGTGCCAGTAGCGATAGAGGGGGTCGAGTGGGATATGGCTACACCTTC. Residues: CASSDRGGRVGYGYTF.

The rearrangement links TRBV27 to TRBJ2-3; 8 bases agree with TRBD2. CDR1 and CDR2 from the germline V gene are MNHEY and SMNVEV (reference sequence). The CDR3 is made up of 15 amino acids. V shed 7 bases, J shed 4 bases, and the junction held 10 bases outside the gene matches. CDR3 loop: CASTLLGGAPDTQYF. The CDR3 bases are TGTGCCAGCACCCTTCTCGGGGGGGCCCCAGATACGCAGTATTTT.

The chain recombines TRBV7-2 with TRBJ2-5; D possibly corresponds to TRBD2 (5 bases). The V gene lost 5 bases and the J gene lost 3 bases, with 13 bases spanning the gap. Looked up from germline, CDR1 is SGHTA and CDR2 is FQGNSA. CDR3 size: 14 residues. Written as DNA, the CDR3 is TGTGCCAGCAGCCCCGGACTGGCCAAAGAGACCCAGTACTTC. Translating it yields CASSPGLAKETQYF.

The gene calls are TRBV5-1 and TRBJ2-7; 7 bases fit TRBD1. Germline V lookup: CDR1 SGHRS, CDR2 YFSETQ. CDR3 length equals 14 residues. The J segment lost 2 bases and the V segment lost 0 bases, leaving 2 bases of the junction unmatched. This chain's CDR3 is CASSLGTGPYEQYF. The DNA of the CDR3 is TGCGCCAGCAGCTTGGGGACAGGTCCCTACGAGCAGTACTTC. The full variable domain, its missing parts supplied by reference TRBV5-1 and TRBJ2-7, is KAGVTQTPRYLIKTRGQQVTLSCSPISGHRSVSWYQQTPGQGLQFLFEYFSETQRNKGNFPGRFSGRQFSNSRSEMNVSTLELGDSALYLCASSLGTGPYEQYFGPGTRLTVT.

The chain joins TRBV7-9 to TRBJ1-4, with TRBD1 matching over 7 bases. This CDR3 has 14 amino acids. Per germline, CDR1 SEHNR and CDR2 FQNEAQ (reference sequence). Trimming took 4 bases from V and 5 from J; bases not matched to a gene: 4. The CDR3 nucleotides read TGTGCCAGCAGCTGGGGACAGCCCAATGAAAAACTGTTTTTT. Translated: CASSWGQPNEKLFF.

This clone appeared a single time. The chain links TRBV5-4 to TRBJ1-6; 7 bases match TRBD1. Unmatched junction bases numbered 4, after V lost 4 bases and J lost 6 bases. Germline lookup yields CDR1 SGHNT and CDR2 YYREEE (reference sequence). CDR3 length: 14 residues. The CDR3, as DNA: TGTGCCAGCAGCCTCCGGGACAGTAATTCACCCCTCCACTTT. Its translation: CASSLRDSNSPLHF.

This clone showed up just a few times. The chain uses TRBV2 and TRBJ2-7, with TRBD2 as a possible D gene (5 bases). The CDR3 consists of 12 residues. Germline values: CDR1 SNHLY, CDR2 FYNNEI. The germline V and J ends were trimmed by 6 bases and 2 bases, with 8 bases remaining between them. CDR3 bases: TGTGCCAGCAGGATGGGAGCCTACGAGCAGTACTTC. Translated, it gives CASRMGAYEQYF.

The CDR3 coding sequence is TGTGCCAGCAGCCGGGGACAGCTGAATCAGCCCCAGCATTTT. Protein sequence: CASSRGQLNQPQHF. This chain uses TRBV7-2 with TRBJ1-5; TRBD1 aligns across 7 bases. CDR3 length: 14 amino acids. Per germline, CDR1 SGHTA and CDR2 FQGNSA. The V segment lost 5 bases and the J segment 4 bases; nucleotides outside the gene matches: 5.

As DNA, the CDR3 is TGTGCCAGCAGTCGACAGACGCATCAGCCCCAGCATTTT. This codes for CASSRQTHQPQHF. V gene TRBV12-3 or TRBV12-4 combines with J gene TRBJ1-5; maybe TRBD1 (5 bases). CDR3 length: 13 amino acids. Trimming took off 5 bases at V and 5 bases at J, with 10 bases between the two ends.

This clone was found a few times. The rearrangement joins TRBV3-1 (or the pseudogene TRBV3-2) to TRBJ1-2; maybe TRBD1 (5 bases). Germline V CDR1 and CDR2: LGHDT, YNNKEL (reference sequence). CDR3 length: 12 residues. Deletions cut 2 bases from V and 4 bases from J, with 5 bases between. DNA for the CDR3: TGTGCCAGCAGCCAACAGGGCTATGGCTACACCTTC. As protein: CASSQQGYGYTF.

This chain uses TRBV9 with TRBJ2-3; D ambiguous. V was trimmed by 0 bases and J by 0 bases, leaving 5 bases between them. Germline V gene lookup returns CDR1 SGDLS and CDR2 YYNGEE. The CDR3 totals 14 residues. CDR3 protein: CASSVVSSTDTQYF. DNA for the CDR3: TGTGCCAGCAGCGTAGTATCTAGCACAGATACGCAGTATTTT.

This chain links TRBV6-6 with TRBJ1-3; D is undetermined. The CDR3 contains 14 residues. Germline V gene data show CDR1 as MNHNY and CDR2 as SVGAGI (reference sequence). Trimming stripped 8 bases from V and 0 bases from J, with 11 bases between. CDR3 coding DNA: TGTGCCAGCTCAAGCGATCTCTCTGGAAACACCATATATTTT. Amino acid sequence: CASSSDLSGNTIYF.